This T cell receptor beta chain was sequenced in a study of T cell responses to AZD1222 COVID-19 vaccine. Study-level points and caveats: Baseline seropositives among AZD1222 recipients totaled only 5 or 6. Two doses of AZD1222 preceded a rise in Spike-specific TCR breadth and depth.

Some clones are missing from TCRdb's copy, which holds only in-frame ones; the method was immunoSEQ multiplex PCR. The data show approximately 96,000 clones, about 93% seen once. Trimming removed 6 bases at V and 3 bases at J, with 17 bases between. The CDR3 contains 15 residues. Germline V gives CDR1 LNHDA, CDR2 SQIVND (reference sequence). A remark on this clone: Its antigen remains unknown.

Here the sequenced sample was peripheral blood, taken 28 days after the second AZD1222 dose. The chain joins TRBV19 to TRBJ1-2; possible D gene TRBD1, 6 bases. The TCR originated in an adult who received the AZD1222 COVID-19 vaccine. The DNA of the CDR3 is TGTGCCAGTAGCCCGAGCTCGACAGGCGACTATGGCTACACCTTC. This gives the protein CASSPSSTGDYGYTF.